This T cell receptor (beta chain) was observed in a study of siplizumab effects on memory and regulatory T cells. This clone has a single count. Antigen specificity is unknown. Roughly 94,000 TCR templates were assayed per sample. Produced via immunoSEQ multiplex PCR; TCRdb's table is partial and in-frame only. The top ten hold about 0.42% of the sample, which has 57,000 or so clones, roughly 78% seen once. The CDR3 loop spans 15 amino acids. The germline CDR1 and CDR2 sequences are LGHNA and YNFKEQ. Trimming shortened V by 3 bases and J by 11 bases, and 20 bases separated the two germline ends. Study-level points and caveats: Siplizumab significantly brought down the alloreactive sequences that trace back to unstimulated CD4+ memory cells. Major contributors to the alloresponse seemed to be naive T cells, which also appeared more diverse than memory cells.

The rearrangement links TRBV4-2 to TRBJ1-5; TRBD1 might be the D (6 bases). The sample was memory CD4+ T cells sorted from blood. This TCR was recovered from a human donor in good health. CDR3 nucleotide sequence: TGTGCCAGCAGCCAGCCGGACAGTCCTGGGCAGTCCCAGCATTTT. It codes for CASSQPDSPGQSQHF.